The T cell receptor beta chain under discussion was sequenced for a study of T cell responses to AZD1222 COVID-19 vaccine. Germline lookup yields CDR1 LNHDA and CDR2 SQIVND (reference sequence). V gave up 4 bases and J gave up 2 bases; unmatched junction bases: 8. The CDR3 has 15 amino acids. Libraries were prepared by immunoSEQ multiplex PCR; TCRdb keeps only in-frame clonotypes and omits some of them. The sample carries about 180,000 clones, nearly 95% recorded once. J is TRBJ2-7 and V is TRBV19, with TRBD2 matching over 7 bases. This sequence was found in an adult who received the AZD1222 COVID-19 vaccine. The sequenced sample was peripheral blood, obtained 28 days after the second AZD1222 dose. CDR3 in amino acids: CASSTRAGNAYEQYF. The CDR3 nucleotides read TGTGCCAGTAGTACCAGAGCGGGAAACGCCTACGAGCAGTACTTC.